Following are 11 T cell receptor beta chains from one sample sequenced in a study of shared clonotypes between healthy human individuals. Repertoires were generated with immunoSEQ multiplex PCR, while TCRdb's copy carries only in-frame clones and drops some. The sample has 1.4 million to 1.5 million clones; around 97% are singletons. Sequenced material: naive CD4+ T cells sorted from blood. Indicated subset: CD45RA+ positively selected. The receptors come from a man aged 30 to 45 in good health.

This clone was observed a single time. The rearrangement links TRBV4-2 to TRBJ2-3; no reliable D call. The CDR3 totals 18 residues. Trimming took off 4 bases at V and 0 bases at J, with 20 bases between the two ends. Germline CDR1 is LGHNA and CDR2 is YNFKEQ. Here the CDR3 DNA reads TGTGCCAGCAGCCCACAGCCCTTTCCCGACTCTAGCACAGATACGCAGTATTTT. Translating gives CASSPQPFPDSSTDTQYF.

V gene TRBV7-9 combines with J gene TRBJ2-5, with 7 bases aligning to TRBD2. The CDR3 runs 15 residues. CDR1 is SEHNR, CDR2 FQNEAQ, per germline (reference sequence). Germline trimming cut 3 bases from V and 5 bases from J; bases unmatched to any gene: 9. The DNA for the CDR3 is TGTGCCAGCAGCTTGGGGGAGGGCGCCCATGAGACCCAGTACTTC. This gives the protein CASSLGEGAHETQYF.

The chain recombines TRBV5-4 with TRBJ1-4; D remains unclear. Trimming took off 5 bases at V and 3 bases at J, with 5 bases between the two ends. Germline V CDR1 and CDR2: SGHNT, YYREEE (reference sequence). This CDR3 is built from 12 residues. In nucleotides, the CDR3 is TGTGCCAGCAGGGCGGCTAATGAAAAACTGTTTTTT. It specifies CASRAANEKLFF.

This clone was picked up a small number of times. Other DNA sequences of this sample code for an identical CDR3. CDR3 residues: CATSRDRVYEQYF. The CDR3 DNA follows: TGTGCCACCAGCAGAGACAGGGTCTACGAGCAGTACTTC. This sequence joins TRBV15 and TRBJ2-7; D is possibly TRBD1 (5 bases). CDR3 length equals 13 residues. V lost 0 bases, J lost 3 bases, and 6 bases lay in between. Germline-derived CDR1 and CDR2 are LNHNV and YYDKDF (reference sequence).

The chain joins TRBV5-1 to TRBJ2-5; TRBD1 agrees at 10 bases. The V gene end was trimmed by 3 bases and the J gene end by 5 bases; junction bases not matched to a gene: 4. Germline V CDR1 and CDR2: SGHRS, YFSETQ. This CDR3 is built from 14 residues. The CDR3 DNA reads TGCGCCAGCAGCTCGGGACAGGGGTCGGAGACCCAGTACTTC. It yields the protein CASSSGQGSETQYF.

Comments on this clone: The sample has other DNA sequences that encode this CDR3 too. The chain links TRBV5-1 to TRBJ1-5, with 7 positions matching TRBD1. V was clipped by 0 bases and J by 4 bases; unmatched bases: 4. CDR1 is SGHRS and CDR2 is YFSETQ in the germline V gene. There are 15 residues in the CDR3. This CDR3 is CASSLGPGGNQPQHF. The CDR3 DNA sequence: TGCGCCAGCAGCTTGGGGCCAGGGGGGAATCAGCCCCAGCATTTT.

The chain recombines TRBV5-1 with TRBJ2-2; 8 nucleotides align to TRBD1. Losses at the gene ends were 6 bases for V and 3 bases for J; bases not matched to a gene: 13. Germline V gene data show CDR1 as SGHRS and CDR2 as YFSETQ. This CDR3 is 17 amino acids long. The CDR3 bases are TGCGCCAGCAAACGCCTAACCGGGACAGGATACACCGGGGAGCTGTTTTTT. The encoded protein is CASKRLTGTGYTGELFF.

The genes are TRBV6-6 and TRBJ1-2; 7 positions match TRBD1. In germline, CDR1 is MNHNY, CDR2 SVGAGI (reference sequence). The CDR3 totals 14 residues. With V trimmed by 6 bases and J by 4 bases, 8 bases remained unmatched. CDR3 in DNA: TGTGCCAGCAGCTATAACAGGGGAAGCTATGGCTACACCTTC. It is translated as CASSYNRGSYGYTF.

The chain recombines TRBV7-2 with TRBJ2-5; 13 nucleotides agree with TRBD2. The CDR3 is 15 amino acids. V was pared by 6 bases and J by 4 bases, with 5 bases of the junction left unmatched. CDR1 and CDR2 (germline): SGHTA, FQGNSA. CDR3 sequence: CASRTGLAGPETQYF. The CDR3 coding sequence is TGTGCCAGCAGAACGGGACTAGCGGGACCAGAGACCCAGTACTTC.

The CDR3 is CASSEQGETYEQYF. The CDR3 nucleotides are TGTGCCAGCAGTGAACAGGGGGAAACCTACGAGCAGTACTTC. This sequence joins TRBV2 and TRBJ2-7; the match to TRBD1 covers 7 bases. Losses at the gene ends were 2 bases for V and 2 bases for J; bases not matched to a gene: 3. The CDR3 is made up of 14 amino acids. The germline V gene encodes CDR1 SNHLY and CDR2 FYNNEI.

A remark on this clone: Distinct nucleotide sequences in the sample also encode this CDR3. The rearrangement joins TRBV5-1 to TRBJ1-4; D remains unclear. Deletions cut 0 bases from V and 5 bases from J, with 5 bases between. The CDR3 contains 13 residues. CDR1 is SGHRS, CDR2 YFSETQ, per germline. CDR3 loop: CASSLAGNEKLFF. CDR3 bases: TGCGCCAGCAGCTTGGCTGGAAATGAAAAACTGTTTTTT.